This TCR beta chain was obtained from a study of blood T cells in healthy people across ages (dated by TCRdb to about 2015). Concerning the study at large: In model experiments, template switching captured about one uniquely barcoded TCR beta cDNA molecule for every two T cells. Using deep sequencing normalized with unique cDNA molecular identifiers, the study measured how TCR beta repertoire diversity changes with age. Donors of different ages were randomly distributed across sequencing lanes to avoid experimental bias. The donors were split into four age groups: young (average 16 years), middle-aged (around 40), aged (approximately 60) and long-lived (approximately 80). Two additional independent replicas of 1 million unique cDNA reads from the same blood draw were analyzed for two donors (one aged 18 to 30 and one aged 80 or older).

Points on this clonotype: Its antigen target is currently unknown. Base qualities are not provided; no much larger clone lies one nucleotide away.

What the research found in general, with its limitations: Bulk unsorted PBMC profiling prevented conclusive comparison of naive and antigen-experienced compartments. Observed TCR beta diversity per million T cells fell roughly linearly with age, and a significant reduction was already apparent by age around 36. The percentage of naive T cells measured by flow cytometry correlated strongly with observed TCR beta diversity. Compared with the aged group, more naive CD4+ T cells, fewer expanded clones and increased TCR diversity were shown by the long-lived group, suggesting age selection. Because the CMV infection status of the donors was unknown, age-related changes in expanded clonotypes may potentially have been confounded. Estimates of total diversity based on one million sequenced T cells were regarded as lower bounds and as underestimates.

The donors were about 40 Caucasian individuals from Russia, aged 6 to 90 years, who were systemically healthy. Each donor gave about 9.2 milliliters of peripheral blood, drawn into EDTA-treated Vacutainer tubes. PBMCs were isolated by Ficoll-Paque density-gradient centrifugation, with at least 7 million obtained per sample. Trizol reagent was used to extract total RNA from PBMCs, with at least 6 micrograms per sample. Naive CD45RAhigh/CD27high T cell percentages were measured by flow cytometry on a PBMC aliquot from every donor. Libraries were constructed by 5' RACE. TCRdb names Illumina HiSeq 2500 as the instrument used. A second 7 to 11 cycle PCR used a sample-barcoded 5' primer and a J-beta primer mix. A unique molecular identifier was introduced onto each TCR beta cDNA molecule by a template-switch 5' adaptor carrying 12 random nucleotides. Each sample yielded at least 2.5 million CDR3-containing paired-end reads. First-strand cDNA synthesis was performed from all RNA using the Mint cDNA synthesis kit, with priming by a TRBC-specific oligonucleotide. Following uracil-DNA glycosylase treatment, a first 18-cycle PCR with universal primers M1SS and BC2_uni_R was performed on all cDNA. The study's own analysis went as follows. For normalization, 1 million high-quality reads, each with a distinct molecular identifier, were randomly selected from each sample. Instead of being binned into consensus sequences, reads that shared molecular identifiers were thrown out. CDR3 identification, clonotype clustering and error correction used MiTCR with a Q25 quality threshold and the strictest error-elimination algorithm. A nonparametric unseen species model with Euler transformation was used to estimate lower-bound total TCR beta diversity. TCRdb ran its own pipeline on the public reads, namely fastp trimming at Q25 and MiXCR clone calling, and kept in-frame beta chains. Every CDR3 protein is listed once, alongside the most common genes and DNA of its rows. None of the V and J calls come from the authors' own analysis; TCRdb made them. In this sample the table shows about 640,000 distinct CDR3 sequences, 58% of which occur a single time. Over 30% of the sample is in the top ten clones.

V has 8 bases trimmed and J has 2 bases trimmed; junction bases matching no gene number 8. The CDR1 and CDR2 encoded by the germline V gene are SQVTM and ANQGSEA. The CDR3 spans 14 residues, from the cysteine through the phenylalanine. Only the CDR3 portion is preserved as DNA: 42 bases, with reading frame beginning at the first base. This clonotype was obtained from a man aged 55 to 70 in good health. The sample consisted of blood. Recombination connected TRBV29-1 to TRBJ2-5, and 10 bases in between align with TRBD2. Here the CDR3 is given as CSSRTSGGQETQYF. The sequenced DNA is TGCAGCTCGAGGACTAGCGGAGGACAAGAGACCCAGTACTTC.